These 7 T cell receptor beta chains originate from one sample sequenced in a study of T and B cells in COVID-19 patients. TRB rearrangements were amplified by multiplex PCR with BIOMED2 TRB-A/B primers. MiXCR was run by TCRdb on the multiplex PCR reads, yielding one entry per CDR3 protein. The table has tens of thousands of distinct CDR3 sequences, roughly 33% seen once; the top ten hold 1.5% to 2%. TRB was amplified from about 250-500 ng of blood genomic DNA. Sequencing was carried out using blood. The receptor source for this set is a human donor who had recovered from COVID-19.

As DNA, the CDR3 is TGTGCCAGTAGTACTGGGGGGGGAGAACAGCCCCAGCATTTT. It translates to CASSTGGGEQPQHF. The chain has TRBV19 and TRBJ1-5; D is possibly TRBD1 (5 bases). CDR1 and CDR2 from the germline V gene are LNHDA and SQIVND (reference sequence). The CDR3 totals 14 residues. V lost 4 bases and J lost 7, with 14 bases in between.

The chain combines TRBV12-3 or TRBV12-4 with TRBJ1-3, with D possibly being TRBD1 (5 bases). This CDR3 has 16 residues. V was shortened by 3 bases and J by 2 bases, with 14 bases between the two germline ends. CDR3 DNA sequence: TGTGCCAGCAGTTTTTTCCAGGGAAGGACTGGAAACACCATATATTTT. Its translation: CASSFFQGRTGNTIYF.

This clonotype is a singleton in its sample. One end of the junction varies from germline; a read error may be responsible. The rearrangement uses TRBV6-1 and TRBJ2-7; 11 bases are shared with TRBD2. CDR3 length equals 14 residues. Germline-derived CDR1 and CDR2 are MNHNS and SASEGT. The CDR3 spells CASSIAGGIYEQCF. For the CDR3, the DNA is TGTGCCAGCTCTATAGCGGGAGGGATCTACGAGCAGTGCTTC.

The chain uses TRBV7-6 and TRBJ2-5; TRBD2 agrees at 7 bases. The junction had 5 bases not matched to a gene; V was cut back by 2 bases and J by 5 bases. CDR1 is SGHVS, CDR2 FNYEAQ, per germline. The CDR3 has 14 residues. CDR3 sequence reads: CASSLIREGETQYF. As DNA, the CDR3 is TGTGCCAGCAGCTTAATCAGGGAGGGTGAGACCCAGTACTTC.

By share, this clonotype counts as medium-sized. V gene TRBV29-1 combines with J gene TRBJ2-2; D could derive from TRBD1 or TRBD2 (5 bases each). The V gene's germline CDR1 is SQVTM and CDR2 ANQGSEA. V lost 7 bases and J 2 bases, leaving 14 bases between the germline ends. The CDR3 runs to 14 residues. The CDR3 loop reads CSAQGDGNTGELFF. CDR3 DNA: TGCAGCGCTCAAGGGGACGGTAACACCGGGGAGCTGTTTTTT.

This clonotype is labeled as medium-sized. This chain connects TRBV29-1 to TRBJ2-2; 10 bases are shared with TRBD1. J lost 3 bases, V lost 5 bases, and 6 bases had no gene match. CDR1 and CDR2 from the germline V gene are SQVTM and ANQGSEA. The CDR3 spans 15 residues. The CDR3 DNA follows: TGCAGCGTTCCACGGGACAGGGGATACACCGGGGAGCTGTTTTTT. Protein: CSVPRDRGYTGELFF.

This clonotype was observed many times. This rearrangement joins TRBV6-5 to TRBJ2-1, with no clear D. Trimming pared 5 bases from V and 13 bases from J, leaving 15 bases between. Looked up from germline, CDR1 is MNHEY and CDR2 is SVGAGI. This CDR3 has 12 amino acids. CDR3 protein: CASSRTDLEQFF. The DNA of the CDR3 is TGTGCCAGCAGTCGAACAGATCTGGAACAGTTCTTC.